The rows below give T cell receptor beta chains drawn from one sample of a study of CD8+ T cells in alopecia areata. The table came from immunoSEQ multiplex PCR; TCRdb's copy has only in-frame clones and leaves some out. This table has some 170,000 clones, approximately 65% appearing once. Sequencing used CD8+ T cells sorted from blood, obtained at week 0. These receptors came from a human donor with alopecia areata. Both conserved end residues are part of each CDR3. The order of the fields is J gene, V gene, CDR3 protein.

J: TRBJ2-2; V: TRBV2; CDR3: CASSRRDRGQVGELFF
J: TRBJ1-6; V: TRBV9; CDR3: CASSVGHRELSPLHF
J: TRBJ2-7; V: TRBV6-5; CDR3: CASSYVTSGVYEQYF
J: TRBJ1-4; V: TRBV11-3; CDR3: CASSSPGTEGEKLFF
J: TRBJ2-5; V: TRBV25-1; CDR3: CASSDVGGETQYF
J: TRBJ2-1; V: TRBV9; CDR3: CASSPGTSQNEQFF
J: TRBJ1-1; V: TRBV19; CDR3: CASNPGAGTEAFF
J: TRBJ2-7; V: TRBV30; CDR3: CAWSGAAYEQYF
J: TRBJ1-2; V: TRBV7-9; CDR3: CASSLASGIGGYTF
J: TRBJ1-6; V: TRBV4-1; CDR3: CASSQQAQAASPLHF
J: TRBJ2-2; V: TRBV4-1; CDR3: CASRAATGELFF
J: TRBJ2-5; V: TRBV6-5; CDR3: CASSYSAETQYF
J: TRBJ2-1; V: TRBV4-1; CDR3: CASSPADYNEQFF
J: TRBJ1-6; V: TRBV9; CDR3: CASSDGTGGSPLHF
J: TRBJ1-5; V: TRBV4-2; CDR3: CASSQVAGSGQPQHF
J: TRBJ1-3; V: TRBV1; CDR3: CTSSQPGRGNTIYF
J: TRBJ2-1; V: TRBV6-5; CDR3: CASSYGQGTYNEQFF
J: TRBJ2-7; V: TRBV7-7; CDR3: CASSLEDGYEQYF
J: TRBJ2-3; V: TRBV5-6; CDR3: CASIGLLTDTQYF
J: TRBJ1-5; V: TRBV6-5; CDR3: CASSQDRGRNQPQHF
J: TRBJ2-3; V: TRBV5-1; CDR3: CASSLAGTGGADTQYF
J: TRBJ1-6; V: TRBV7-9; CDR3: CASSWDGNSPLHF
J: TRBJ2-5; V: TRBV6-6; CDR3: CASSPGWETQYF
J: TRBJ2-1; V: TRBV2; CDR3: CASYRLNNNEQFF
J: TRBJ1-1; V: TRBV19; CDR3: CASSLGQNTEAFF
J: TRBJ2-3; V: TRBV15; CDR3: CATSKMDSVGASYTDTQYF
J: TRBJ1-6; V: TRBV10-2; CDR3: CASSEKGKNSPLHF
J: TRBJ2-7; V: TRBV6-1; CDR3: CASSEIGGSGFYEQYF
J: TRBJ2-2; V: TRBV30; CDR3: CAWTPDSRGELFF
J: TRBJ2-3; V: TRBV9; CDR3: CASSVGPPGDTQYF
J: TRBJ2-5; V: TRBV2; CDR3: CASRGTSGGSGETQYF